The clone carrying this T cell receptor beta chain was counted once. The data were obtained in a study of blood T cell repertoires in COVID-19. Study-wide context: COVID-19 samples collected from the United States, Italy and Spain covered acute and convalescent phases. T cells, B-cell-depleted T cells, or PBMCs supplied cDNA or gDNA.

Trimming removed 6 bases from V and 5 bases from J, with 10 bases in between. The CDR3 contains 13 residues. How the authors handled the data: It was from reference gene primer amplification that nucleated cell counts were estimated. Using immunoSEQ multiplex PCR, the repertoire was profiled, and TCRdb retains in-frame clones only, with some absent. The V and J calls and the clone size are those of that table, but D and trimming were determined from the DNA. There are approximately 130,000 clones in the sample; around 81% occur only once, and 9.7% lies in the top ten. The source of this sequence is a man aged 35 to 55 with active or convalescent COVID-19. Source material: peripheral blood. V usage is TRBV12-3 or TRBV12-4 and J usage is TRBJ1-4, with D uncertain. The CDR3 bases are TGTGCCAGCAGCCTAGCTGGCAATGAAAAACTGTTTTTT. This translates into CASSLAGNEKLFF.